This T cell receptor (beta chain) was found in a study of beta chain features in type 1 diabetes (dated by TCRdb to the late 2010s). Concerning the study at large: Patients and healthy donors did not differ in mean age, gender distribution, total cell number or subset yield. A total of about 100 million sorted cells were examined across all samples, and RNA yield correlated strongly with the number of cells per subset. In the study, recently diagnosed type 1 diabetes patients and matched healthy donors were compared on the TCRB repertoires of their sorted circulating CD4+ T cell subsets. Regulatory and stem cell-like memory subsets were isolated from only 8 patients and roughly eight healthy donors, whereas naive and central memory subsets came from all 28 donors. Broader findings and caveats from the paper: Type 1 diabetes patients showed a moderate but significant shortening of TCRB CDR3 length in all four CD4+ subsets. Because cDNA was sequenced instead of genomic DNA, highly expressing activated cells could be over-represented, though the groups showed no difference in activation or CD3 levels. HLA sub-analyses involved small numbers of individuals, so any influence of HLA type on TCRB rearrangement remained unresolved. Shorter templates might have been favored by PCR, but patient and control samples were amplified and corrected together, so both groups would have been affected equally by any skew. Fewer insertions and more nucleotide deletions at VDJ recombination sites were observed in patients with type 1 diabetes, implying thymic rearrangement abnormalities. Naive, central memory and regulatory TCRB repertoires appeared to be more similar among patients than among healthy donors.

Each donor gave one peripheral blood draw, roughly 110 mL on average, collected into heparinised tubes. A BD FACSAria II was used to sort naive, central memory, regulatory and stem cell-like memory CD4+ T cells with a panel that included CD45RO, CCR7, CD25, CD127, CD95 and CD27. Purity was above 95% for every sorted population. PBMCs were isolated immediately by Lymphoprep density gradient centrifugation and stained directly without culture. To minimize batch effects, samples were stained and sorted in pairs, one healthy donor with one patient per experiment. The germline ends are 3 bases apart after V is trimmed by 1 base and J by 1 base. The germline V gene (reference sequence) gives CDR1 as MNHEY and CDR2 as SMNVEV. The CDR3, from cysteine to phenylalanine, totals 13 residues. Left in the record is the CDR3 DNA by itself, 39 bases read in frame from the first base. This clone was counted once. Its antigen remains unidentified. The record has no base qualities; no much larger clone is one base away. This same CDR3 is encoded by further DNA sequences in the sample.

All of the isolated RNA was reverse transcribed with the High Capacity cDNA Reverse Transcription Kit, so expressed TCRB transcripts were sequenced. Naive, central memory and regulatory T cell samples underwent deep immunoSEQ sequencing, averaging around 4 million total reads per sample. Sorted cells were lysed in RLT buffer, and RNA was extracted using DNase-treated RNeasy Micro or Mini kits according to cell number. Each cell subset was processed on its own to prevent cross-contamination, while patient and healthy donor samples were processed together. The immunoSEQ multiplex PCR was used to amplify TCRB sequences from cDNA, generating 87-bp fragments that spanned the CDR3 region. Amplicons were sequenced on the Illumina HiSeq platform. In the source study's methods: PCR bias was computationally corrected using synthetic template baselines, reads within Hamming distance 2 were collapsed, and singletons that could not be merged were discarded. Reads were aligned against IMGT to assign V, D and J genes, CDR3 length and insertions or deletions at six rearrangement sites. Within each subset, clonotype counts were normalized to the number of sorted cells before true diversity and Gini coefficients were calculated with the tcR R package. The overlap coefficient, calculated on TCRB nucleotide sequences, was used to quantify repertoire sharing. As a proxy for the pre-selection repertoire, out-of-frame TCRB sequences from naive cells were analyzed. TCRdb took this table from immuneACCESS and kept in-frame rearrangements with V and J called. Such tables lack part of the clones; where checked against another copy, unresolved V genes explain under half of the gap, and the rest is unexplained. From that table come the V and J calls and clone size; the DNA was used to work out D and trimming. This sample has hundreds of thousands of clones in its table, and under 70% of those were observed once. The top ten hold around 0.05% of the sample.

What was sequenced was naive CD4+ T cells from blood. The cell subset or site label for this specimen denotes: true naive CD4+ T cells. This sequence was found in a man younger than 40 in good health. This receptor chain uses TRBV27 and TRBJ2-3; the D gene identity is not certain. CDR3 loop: CASSLLGTDTQYF. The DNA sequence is TGTGCCAGCAGTTTATTAGGCACAGATACGCAGTATTTT.